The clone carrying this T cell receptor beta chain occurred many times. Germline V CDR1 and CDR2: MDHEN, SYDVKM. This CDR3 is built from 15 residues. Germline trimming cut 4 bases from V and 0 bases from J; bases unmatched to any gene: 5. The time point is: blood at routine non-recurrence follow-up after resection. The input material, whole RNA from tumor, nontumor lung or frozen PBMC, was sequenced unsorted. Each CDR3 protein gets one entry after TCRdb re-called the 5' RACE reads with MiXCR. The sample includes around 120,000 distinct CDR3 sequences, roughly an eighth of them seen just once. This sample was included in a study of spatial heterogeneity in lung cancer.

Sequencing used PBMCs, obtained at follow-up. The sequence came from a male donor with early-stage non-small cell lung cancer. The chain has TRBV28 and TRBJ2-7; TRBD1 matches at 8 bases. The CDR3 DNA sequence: TGTGCCAGCAGTTCAGGGACAGGATTCTCCTACGAGCAGTACTTC. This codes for CASSSGTGFSYEQYF.